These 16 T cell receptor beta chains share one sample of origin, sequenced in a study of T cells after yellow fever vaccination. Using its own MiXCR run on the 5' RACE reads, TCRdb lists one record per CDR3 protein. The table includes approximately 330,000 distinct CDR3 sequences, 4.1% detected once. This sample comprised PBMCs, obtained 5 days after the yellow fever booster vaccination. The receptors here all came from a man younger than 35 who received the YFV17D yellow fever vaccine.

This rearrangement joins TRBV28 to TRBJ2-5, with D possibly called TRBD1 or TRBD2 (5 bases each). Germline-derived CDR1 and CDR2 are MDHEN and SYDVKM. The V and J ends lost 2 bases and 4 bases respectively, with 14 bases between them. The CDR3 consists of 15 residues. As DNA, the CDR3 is TGTGCCAGCAGTTTAACAGGAGGAACAGGAGAGACCCAGTACTTC. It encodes CASSLTGGTGETQYF.

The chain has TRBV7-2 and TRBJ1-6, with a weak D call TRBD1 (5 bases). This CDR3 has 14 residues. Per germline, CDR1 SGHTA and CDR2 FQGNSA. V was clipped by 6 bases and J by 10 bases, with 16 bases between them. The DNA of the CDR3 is TGTGCCAGCAGTCCGGGCCTGCGGGGGTCACCCCTCCACTTT. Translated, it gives CASSPGLRGSPLHF.

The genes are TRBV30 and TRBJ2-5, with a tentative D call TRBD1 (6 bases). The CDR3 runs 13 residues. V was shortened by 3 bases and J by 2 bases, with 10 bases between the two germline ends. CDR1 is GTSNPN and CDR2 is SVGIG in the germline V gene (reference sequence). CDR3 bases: TGTGCCTGGAGCCTGACAGGACAAGAGACCCAGTACTTC. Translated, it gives CAWSLTGQETQYF.

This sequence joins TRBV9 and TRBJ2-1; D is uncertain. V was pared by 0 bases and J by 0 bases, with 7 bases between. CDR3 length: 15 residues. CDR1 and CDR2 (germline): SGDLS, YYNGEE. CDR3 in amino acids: CASSVGSSSYNEQFF. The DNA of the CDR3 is TGTGCCAGCAGCGTAGGATCGAGCTCCTACAATGAGCAGTTCTTC.

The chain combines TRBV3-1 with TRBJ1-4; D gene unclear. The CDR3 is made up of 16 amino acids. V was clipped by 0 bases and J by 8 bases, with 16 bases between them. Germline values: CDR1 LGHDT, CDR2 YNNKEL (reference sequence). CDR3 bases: TGTGCCAGCAGCCAAGATAGGAACGGCCCCCGGGAAAAACTGTTTTTT. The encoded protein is CASSQDRNGPREKLFF.

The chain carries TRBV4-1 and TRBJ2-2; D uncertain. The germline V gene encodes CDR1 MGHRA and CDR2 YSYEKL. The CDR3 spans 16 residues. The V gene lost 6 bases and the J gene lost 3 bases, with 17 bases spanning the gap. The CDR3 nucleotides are TGCGCCAGCAGTCCAAGCCCGAGCTTGGACACCGGGGAGCTGTTTTTT. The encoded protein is CASSPSPSLDTGELFF.

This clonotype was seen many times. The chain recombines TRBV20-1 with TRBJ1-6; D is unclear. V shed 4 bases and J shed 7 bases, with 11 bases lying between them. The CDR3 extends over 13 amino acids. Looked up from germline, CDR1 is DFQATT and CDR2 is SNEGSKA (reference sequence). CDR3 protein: CSAIRQPNSPLHF. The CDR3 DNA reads TGCAGTGCTATTCGGCAGCCGAATTCACCCCTCCACTTT.

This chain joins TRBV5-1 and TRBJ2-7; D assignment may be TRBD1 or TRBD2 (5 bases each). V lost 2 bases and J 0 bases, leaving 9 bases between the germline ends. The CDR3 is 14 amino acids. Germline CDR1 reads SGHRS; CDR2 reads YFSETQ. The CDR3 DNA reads TGCGCCAGCAGCTTTGGGACGAGCTCCTACGAGCAGTACTTC. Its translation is CASSFGTSSYEQYF.

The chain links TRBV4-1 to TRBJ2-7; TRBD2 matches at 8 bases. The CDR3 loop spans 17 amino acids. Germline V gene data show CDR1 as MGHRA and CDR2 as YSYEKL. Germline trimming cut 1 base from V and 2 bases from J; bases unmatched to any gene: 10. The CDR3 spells CASSQASGGQGTYEQYF. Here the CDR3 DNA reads TGCGCCAGCAGCCAAGCCAGCGGGGGCCAAGGGACCTACGAGCAGTACTTC.

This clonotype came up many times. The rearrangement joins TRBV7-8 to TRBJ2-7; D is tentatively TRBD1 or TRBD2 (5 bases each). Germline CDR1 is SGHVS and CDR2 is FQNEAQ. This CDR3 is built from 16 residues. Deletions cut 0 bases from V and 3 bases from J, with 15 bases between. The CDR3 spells CASSLAGAGHYYEQYF. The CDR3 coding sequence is TGTGCCAGCAGCTTAGCCGGGGCGGGTCACTACTACGAGCAGTACTTC.

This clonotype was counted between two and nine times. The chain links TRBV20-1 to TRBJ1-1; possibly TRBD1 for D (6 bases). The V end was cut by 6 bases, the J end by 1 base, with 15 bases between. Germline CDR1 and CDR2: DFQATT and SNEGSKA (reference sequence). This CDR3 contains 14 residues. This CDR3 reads CSAVAGVANTEAFF. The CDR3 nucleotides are TGCAGTGCAGTCGCAGGGGTAGCGAACACTGAAGCTTTCTTT.

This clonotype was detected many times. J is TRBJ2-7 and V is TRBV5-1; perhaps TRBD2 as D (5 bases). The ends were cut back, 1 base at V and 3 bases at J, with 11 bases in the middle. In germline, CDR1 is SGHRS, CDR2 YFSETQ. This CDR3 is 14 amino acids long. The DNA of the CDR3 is TGCGCCAGCAGCTTGACCGTTGGGAGCTACGAGCAGTACTTC. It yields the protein CASSLTVGSYEQYF.

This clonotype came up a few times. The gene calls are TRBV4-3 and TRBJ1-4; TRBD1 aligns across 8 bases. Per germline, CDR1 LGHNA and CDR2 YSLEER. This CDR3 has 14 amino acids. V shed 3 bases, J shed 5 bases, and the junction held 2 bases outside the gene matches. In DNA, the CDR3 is TGCGCCAGCAGCCATTACAGGGGGAATGAAAAACTGTTTTTT. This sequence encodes CASSHYRGNEKLFF.

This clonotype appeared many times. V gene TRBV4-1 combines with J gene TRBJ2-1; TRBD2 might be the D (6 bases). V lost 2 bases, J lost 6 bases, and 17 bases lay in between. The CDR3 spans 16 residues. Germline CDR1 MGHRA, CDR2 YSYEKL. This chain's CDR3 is CASSQLWGLRGNEQFF. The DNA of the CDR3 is TGCGCCAGCAGCCAATTATGGGGACTTCGGGGCAATGAGCAGTTCTTC.

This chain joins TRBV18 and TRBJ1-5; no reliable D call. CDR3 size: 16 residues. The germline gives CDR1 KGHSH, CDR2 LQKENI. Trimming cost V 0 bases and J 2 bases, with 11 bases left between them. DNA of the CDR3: TGTGCCAGCTCACCACCACTTTATCGGGGCAATCAGCCCCAGCATTTT. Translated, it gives CASSPPLYRGNQPQHF.

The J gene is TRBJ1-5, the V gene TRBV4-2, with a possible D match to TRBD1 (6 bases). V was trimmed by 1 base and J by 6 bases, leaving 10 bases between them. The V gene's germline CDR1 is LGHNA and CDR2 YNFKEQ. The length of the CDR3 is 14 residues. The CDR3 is CASSQARGFQPQHF. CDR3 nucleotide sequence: TGTGCCAGCAGCCAAGCCAGGGGCTTTCAGCCCCAGCATTTT.